This TCR beta chain emerged from a study of cytomegalovirus exposure and HLA in healthy donors. Looking at the study overall: A later analysis reported the roughly 130 validation repertoires used the same platform as the approximately 650 first-cohort repertoires.

TCRdb's copy holds only in-frame clones and misses some; the assay was immunoSEQ multiplex PCR. The sample records about 190,000 clones, about 83% being singletons. Germline CDR1 and CDR2: LNHDA and SQIVND (reference sequence). V was trimmed by 7 bases and J by 10 bases, leaving 23 bases between them. This CDR3 comprises 16 residues. The chain has TRBV19 and TRBJ1-6, with D unclear. Sample: PBMCs. The TCR comes from a woman aged 18-29 years in good health and CMV-seronegative. CDR3 nucleotides: TGTGCCAGTACGAGGGCGGCGATTTGGGGTGGCTCACCCCTCCACTTT. This sequence encodes CASTRAAIWGGSPLHF.